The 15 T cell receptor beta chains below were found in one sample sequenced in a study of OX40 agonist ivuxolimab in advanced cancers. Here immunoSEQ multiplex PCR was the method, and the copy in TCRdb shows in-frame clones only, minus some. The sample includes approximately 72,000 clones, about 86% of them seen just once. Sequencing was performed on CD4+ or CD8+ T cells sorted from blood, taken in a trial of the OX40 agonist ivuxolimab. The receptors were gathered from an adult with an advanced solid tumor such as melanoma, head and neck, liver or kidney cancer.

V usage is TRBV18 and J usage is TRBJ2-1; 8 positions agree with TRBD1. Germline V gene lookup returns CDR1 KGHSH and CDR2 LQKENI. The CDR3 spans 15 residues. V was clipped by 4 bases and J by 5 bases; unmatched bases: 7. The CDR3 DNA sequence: TGTGCCAGCTCACGTTCGCAGGGGGCTGACAATGAGCAGTTCTTC. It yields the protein CASSRSQGADNEQFF.

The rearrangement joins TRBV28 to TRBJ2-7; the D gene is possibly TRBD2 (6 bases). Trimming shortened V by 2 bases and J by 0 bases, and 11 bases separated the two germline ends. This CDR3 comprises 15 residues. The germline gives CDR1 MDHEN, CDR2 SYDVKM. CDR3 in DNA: TGTGCCAGCAGTTTACGGGGGTATAACTCCTACGAGCAGTACTTC. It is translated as CASSLRGYNSYEQYF.

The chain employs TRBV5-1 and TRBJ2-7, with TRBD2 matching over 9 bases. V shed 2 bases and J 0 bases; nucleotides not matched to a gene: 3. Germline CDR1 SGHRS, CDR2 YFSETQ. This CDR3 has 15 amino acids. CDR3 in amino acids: CASSLAGGLSYEQYF. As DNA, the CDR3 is TGCGCCAGCAGCTTAGCGGGGGGCCTCTCCTACGAGCAGTACTTC.

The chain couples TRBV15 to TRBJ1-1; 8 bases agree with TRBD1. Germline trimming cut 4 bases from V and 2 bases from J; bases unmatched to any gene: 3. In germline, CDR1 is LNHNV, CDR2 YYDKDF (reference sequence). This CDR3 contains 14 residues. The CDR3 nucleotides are TGTGCCACCAGCATTACAGGGGGAAACACTGAAGCTTTCTTT. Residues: CATSITGGNTEAFF. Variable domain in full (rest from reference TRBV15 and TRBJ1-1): DAMVIQNPRYQVTQFGKPVTLSCSQTLNHNVMYWYQQKSSQAPKLLFHYYDKDFNNEADTPDNFQSRRPNTSFCFLDIRSPGLGDTAMYLCATSITGGNTEAFFGQGTRLTVV.

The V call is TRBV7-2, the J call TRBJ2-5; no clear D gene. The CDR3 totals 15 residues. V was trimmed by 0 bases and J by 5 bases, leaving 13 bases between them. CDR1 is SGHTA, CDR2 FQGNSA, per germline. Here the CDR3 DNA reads TGTGCCAGCAGCTTAGCGGGTGCGATTACCGAGACCCAGTACTTC. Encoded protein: CASSLAGAITETQYF.

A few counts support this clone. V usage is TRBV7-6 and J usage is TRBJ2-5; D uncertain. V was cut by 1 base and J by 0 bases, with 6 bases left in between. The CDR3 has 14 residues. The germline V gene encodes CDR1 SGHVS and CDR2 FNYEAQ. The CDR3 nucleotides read TGTGCCAGCAGCTTAGGCAGGTACCAAGAGACCCAGTACTTC. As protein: CASSLGRYQETQYF.

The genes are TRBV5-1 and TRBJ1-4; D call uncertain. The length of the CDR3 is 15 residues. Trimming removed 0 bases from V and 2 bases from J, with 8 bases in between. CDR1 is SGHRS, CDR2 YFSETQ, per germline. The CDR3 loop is CASSLVGFTNEKLFF. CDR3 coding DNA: TGCGCCAGCAGCTTGGTGGGTTTTACTAATGAAAAACTGTTTTTT. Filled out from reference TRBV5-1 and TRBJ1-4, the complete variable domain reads KAGVTQTPRYLIKTRGQQVTLSCSPISGHRSVSWYQQTPGQGLQFLFEYFSETQRNKGNFPGRFSGRQFSNSRSEMNVSTLELGDSALYLCASSLVGFTNEKLFFGSGTQLSVL.

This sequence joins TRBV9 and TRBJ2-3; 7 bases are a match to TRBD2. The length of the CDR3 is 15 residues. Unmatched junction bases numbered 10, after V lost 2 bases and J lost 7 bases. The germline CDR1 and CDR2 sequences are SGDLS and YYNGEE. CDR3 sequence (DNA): TGTGCCAGCAGCGTCGGGACTATAGGGGCAAATACGCAGTATTTT. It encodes CASSVGTIGANTQYF.

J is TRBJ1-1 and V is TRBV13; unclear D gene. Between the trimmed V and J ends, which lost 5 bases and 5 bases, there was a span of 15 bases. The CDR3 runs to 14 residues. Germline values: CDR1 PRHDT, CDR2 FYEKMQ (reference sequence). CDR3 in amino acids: CASSPGGRKTEAFF. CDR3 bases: TGTGCCAGCAGCCCCGGCGGAAGGAAAACTGAAGCTTTCTTT.

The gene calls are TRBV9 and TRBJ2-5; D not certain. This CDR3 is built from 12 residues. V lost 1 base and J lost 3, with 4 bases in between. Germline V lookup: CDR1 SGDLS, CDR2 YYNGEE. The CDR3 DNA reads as TGTGCCAGCAGCGTACGCGAAGAGACCCAGTACTTC. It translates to CASSVREETQYF.

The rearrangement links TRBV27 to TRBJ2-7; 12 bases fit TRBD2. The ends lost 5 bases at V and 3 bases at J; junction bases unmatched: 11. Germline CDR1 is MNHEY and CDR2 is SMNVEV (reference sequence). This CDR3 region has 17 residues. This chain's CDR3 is CASSPNPGLAGSYEQYF. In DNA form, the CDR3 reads TGTGCCAGCAGTCCCAACCCGGGACTAGCGGGTAGCTACGAGCAGTACTTC.

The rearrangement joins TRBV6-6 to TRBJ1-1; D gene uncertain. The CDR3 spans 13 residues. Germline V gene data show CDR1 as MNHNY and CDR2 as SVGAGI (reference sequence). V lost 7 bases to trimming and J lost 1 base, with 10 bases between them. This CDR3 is CASIEHQNTEAFF. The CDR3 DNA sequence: TGTGCCAGCATAGAACACCAGAACACTGAAGCTTTCTTT.

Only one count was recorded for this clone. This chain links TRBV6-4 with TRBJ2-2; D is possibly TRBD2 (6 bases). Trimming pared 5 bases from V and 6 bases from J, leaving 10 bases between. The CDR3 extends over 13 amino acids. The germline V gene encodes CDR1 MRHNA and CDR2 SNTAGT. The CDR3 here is CASSLREAGELFF. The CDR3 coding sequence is TGTGCCAGCAGTCTTAGGGAGGCCGGGGAGCTGTTTTTT.

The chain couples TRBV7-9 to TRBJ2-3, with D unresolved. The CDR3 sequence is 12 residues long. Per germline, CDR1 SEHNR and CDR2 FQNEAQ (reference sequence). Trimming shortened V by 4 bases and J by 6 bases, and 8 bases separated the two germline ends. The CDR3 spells CASSYSRDTQYF. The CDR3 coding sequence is TGTGCCAGCAGCTACTCTCGGGATACGCAGTATTTT.

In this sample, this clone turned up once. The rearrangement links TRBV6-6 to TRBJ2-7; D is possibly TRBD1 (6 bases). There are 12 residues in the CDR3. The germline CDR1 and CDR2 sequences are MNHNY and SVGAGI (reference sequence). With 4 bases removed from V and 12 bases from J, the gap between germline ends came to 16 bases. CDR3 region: CASSLQGPPWYF. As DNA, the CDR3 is TGTGCCAGCAGTTTACAGGGCCCCCCATGGTACTTC.